The clone carrying this T cell receptor (beta chain) was seen only a few times. The data stem from a study of regulatory T cells in long-lasting Graves disease. Sample time point: newly diagnosed GD, antithyroid drugs for less than 3 months. The TCR library was made from RNA extracted from PBMCs. The authors diagnosed Graves' disease using American Thyroid Association guidelines. Germline-derived CDR1 and CDR2 are SGHTA and FQGNSA. There are 13 residues in the CDR3. V lost 5 bases and J 6 bases, leaving 11 bases between the germline ends. Construction of TCR beta libraries relied on iRepertoire HTBI primers and on Arm-PCR targeting CDR3 regions. TCRdb used MiXCR to reprocess the multiplex PCR reads, holding one entry per CDR3 protein. This table holds 420,000 or so distinct CDR3 sequences, about 17% found once. The data also belong to a second study, concerning T cells in Graves' hyperthyroidism and ophthalmopathy. Per that paper: Lactation, pregnancy, other autoimmune disease or uncontrolled infection led to exclusion of patients. Carried out on the TCR CDR3, a first-round RT-PCR used the HTBI primer set. Ophthalmopathy stood apart from stable hyperthyroidism in a 13 V-J model.

The TCR comes from a woman younger than 30 with Graves disease. V is TRBV7-2 and J is TRBJ2-1, with a weak D call TRBD1 (6 bases). The material was peripheral blood mononuclear cells (PBMCs), obtained at new diagnosis, from a patient treated with antithyroid drugs. CDR3 DNA sequence: TGTGCCAGCAGCCTCCCAGGGGCCAATGAGCAGTTCTTC. Translating gives CASSLPGANEQFF.